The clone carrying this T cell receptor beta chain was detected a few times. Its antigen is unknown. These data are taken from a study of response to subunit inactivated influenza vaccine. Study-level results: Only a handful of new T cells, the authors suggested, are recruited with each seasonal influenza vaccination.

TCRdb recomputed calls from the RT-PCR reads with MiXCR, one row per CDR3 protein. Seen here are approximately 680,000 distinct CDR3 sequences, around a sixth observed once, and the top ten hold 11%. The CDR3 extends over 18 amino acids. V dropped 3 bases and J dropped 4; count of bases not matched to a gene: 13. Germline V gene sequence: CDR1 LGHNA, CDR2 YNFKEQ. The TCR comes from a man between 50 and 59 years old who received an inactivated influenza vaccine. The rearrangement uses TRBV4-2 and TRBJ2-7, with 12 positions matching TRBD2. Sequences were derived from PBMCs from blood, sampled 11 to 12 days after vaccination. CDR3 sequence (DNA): TGTGCCAGCAGCCAGGATGACCGAGGACTAGCGGGATCATACGAGCAGTACTTC. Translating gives CASSQDDRGLAGSYEQYF.